The rows below give T cell receptor beta chains drawn from one sample of a study of T cell responses to AZD1222 COVID-19 vaccine. TCRdb keeps only in-frame clones here, not all; method: immunoSEQ multiplex PCR. The data contain about 92,000 clones, 88% of them singletons. The sample consisted of peripheral blood, taken on day 0 of AZD1222 vaccination. The receptors derive from an adult in good health. CDR3s include the opening cysteine and the closing phenylalanine or tryptophan. Fields, in order: V gene, CDR3 length, D gene, J gene, clone size, CDR3 DNA, CDR3 protein. A D gene is named only where the DNA matches it firmly. Some rows mark clone size as missing; the rest say once, few, many or name a class of expanded clone.

>TRBV12-3/TRBV12-4|10|-|TRBJ1-5|-
TGTGCCGGCAGTCCACAGCCCCAGCATTTT
CAGSPQPQHF
>TRBV30|13|-|TRBJ2-5|-
TGTGCCTGGAGTAAGGGCAGTCAAGAGACCCAGTACTTC
CAWSKGSQETQYF
>TRBV25-1|12|-|TRBJ2-1|-
TGTGCCAGCAGTGCAGAAACGAGGGAGCAGTTCTTC
CASSAETREQFF
>TRBV7-2|17|TRBD2|TRBJ2-1|-
TGTGCCAGCAGCCTGAGACTAGCGGGAGAGGCGTCCAATGAGCAGTTCTTC
CASSLRLAGEASNEQFF
>TRBV6-2/TRBV6-3|16|TRBD2|TRBJ2-7|-
TGTGCCAGCAGTTACCGGCTAGCGGGAGGGTCCTACGAGCAGTACTTC
CASSYRLAGGSYEQYF
>TRBV6-1|16|-|TRBJ1-5|once
TGTGCCAGCAGTGCCTCTGGGTGGGGGGCCAATCAGCCCCAGCATTTT
CASSASGWGANQPQHF
>TRBV28|15|TRBD2|TRBJ2-1|-
TGTGCCAGCAGTTTCGGGGGGAGCTCCTACAATGAGCAGTTCTTC
CASSFGGSSYNEQFF
>TRBV7-8|14|-|TRBJ1-5|-
TGTGCCAGCAGCTTAAATGGGATGAATCAGCCCCAGCATTTT
CASSLNGMNQPQHF
>TRBV27|16|TRBD2|TRBJ2-6|-
TGTGCCAGCAGGACTAGCGGGAGACCTGGGGCCAACGTCCTGACTTTC
CASRTSGRPGANVLTF
>TRBV20-1|14|-|TRBJ1-6|-
TGCAGTGCTAGTTCGATCCAGGTTAATTCACCCCTCCACTTT
CSASSIQVNSPLHF
>TRBV6-5|14|-|TRBJ2-5|-
TGTGCCAGCACCCAATTTGGGACTCAAGAGACCCAGTACTTC
CASTQFGTQETQYF
>TRBV30|14|-|TRBJ1-5|-
TGTGCCTGGAGCCGGACAGCTAGCAATCAGCCCCAGCATTTT
CAWSRTASNQPQHF
>TRBV18|15|-|TRBJ2-4|-
TGTGCCAGCTCACCGCAGAACCCTGCCAAAAACATTCAGTACTTC
CASSPQNPAKNIQYF
>TRBV6-5|14|TRBD1|TRBJ2-7|-
TGTGCCAGCAGTACCCGGGACAGGAATTACGAGCAGTACTTC
CASSTRDRNYEQYF
>TRBV7-2|15|TRBD2|TRBJ2-7|-
TGTGCCAGCAGCTATTCTAGCGGGACCCCCTACGAGCAGTACTTC
CASSYSSGTPYEQYF
>TRBV19|14|-|TRBJ1-5|-
TGTGCCAGTAGTATAGGGGGAAGGGATCAGCCCCAGCATTTT
CASSIGGRDQPQHF
>TRBV7-8|16|TRBD1|TRBJ1-5|-
TGTGCCAGCAGCTTAGATCCAGGGGGTAGCAATCAGCCCCAGCATTTT
CASSLDPGGSNQPQHF
>TRBV6-5|15|TRBD1|TRBJ1-5|-
TGTGCCAGCAGTTACTCGGGGACAGCGAGGCAGCCCCAGCATTTT
CASSYSGTARQPQHF
>TRBV11-2|15|-|TRBJ1-6|-
TGTGCCAGCAGCTTAGCTGGGGGGCTTAATTGGCCCCTCCACTTT
CASSLAGGLNWPLHF
>TRBV29-1|10|-|TRBJ2-5|once
TGCAGAACTATAAAGGGTACCCAGTACTTC
CRTIKGTQYF
>TRBV18|14|-|TRBJ2-7|-
TGTGCCAGCTCACCAGGCAGGGACTCCTACGAGCAGTACTTC
CASSPGRDSYEQYF
>TRBV9|14|TRBD2|TRBJ2-1|-
TGTGCCAGCAGCGTAGCGGGAGGGCCCAATGAGCAGTTCTTC
CASSVAGGPNEQFF
>TRBV6-5|14|-|TRBJ1-6|-
TGTGCCAGCAGTTACGGGGGGGCGAGTTCACCCCTCCACTTT
CASSYGGASSPLHF
>TRBV7-9|11|-|TRBJ2-3|-
TGTGCCAGTGGGAGCACAGATACGCAGTATTTT
CASGSTDTQYF
>TRBV4-1|15|-|TRBJ2-7|-
TGCGCCAGCAGCCCTCAACCGGGCGCCCCCTACGAGCAGTACTTC
CASSPQPGAPYEQYF
>TRBV7-9|16|-|TRBJ2-7|many
TGTGCCAGCAGCTTATTGACCACAACTGGGTCCTACGAGCAGTACTTC
CASSLLTTTGSYEQYF
>TRBV6-5|13|-|TRBJ2-1|once
TGTGCCGCCAAAGGTACGATTTCCAATGAGCAGTTCTTC
CAAKGTISNEQFF
>TRBV27|16|-|TRBJ2-5|-
TGTGCCAGCAGTTTGGCCCCCGGGGATTTGGGGGAGACCCAGTACTTC
CASSLAPGDLGETQYF
>TRBV6-4|12|-|TRBJ2-7|-
TGTGCCAGCACCTTCACGACGGGAGAGCAGTACTTC
CASTFTTGEQYF
>TRBV19|13|-|TRBJ2-3|-
TGTGCCAGTAGTTACAGGGAGGCAGATACGCAGTATTTT
CASSYREADTQYF
>TRBV30|14|TRBD1|TRBJ1-1|-
TGTGCCTGGACCCGGGACAGGGAGTACACTGAAGCTTTCTTT
CAWTRDREYTEAFF
>TRBV28|15|TRBD1|TRBJ1-4|-
TGTGCCAGCAGTTACTGGACAGGGGGCAATGAAAAACTGTTTTTT
CASSYWTGGNEKLFF
>TRBV19|12|TRBD1|TRBJ1-5|-
TGTGCCAGCAGGGGGAGCAATCAGCCCCAGCATTTT
CASRGSNQPQHF
>TRBV10-3|13|-|TRBJ1-2|-
TGTGCCATCAGTGTACAGGGTTTTCAGGGCTACACCTTC
CAISVQGFQGYTF
>TRBV16|18|-|TRBJ1-1|few
TGTGCCAGCAGCGAATTCCCCCCGCAGGGACCAGACAGCAATGAAGCTTTCTTT
CASSEFPPQGPDSNEAFF
>TRBV5-1|14|-|TRBJ2-2|-
TGCGCCAGCAGCTTGTCAGGGCGGTCCGGGGAGCTGTTTTTT
CASSLSGRSGELFF
>TRBV16|15|-|TRBJ1-5|-
TGTGCCAGCAGCCACTTCCGACAGACCAATCAGCCCCAGCATTTT
CASSHFRQTNQPQHF
>TRBV3-1/TRBV3-2|14|-|TRBJ1-2|-
TGTGCCAGCAGCCAAGTTCAGGGAGGTTATGGCTACACCTTC
CASSQVQGGYGYTF
>TRBV27|14|-|TRBJ2-1|-
TGTGCCAGCAAGACTAGTGGATATTTGAATGAGCAGTTCTTC
CASKTSGYLNEQFF
>TRBV10-3|14|-|TRBJ2-4|-
TGTGCCATCAGTGGAGGGCAGATCGGGAACATTCAGTACTTC
CAISGGQIGNIQYF
>TRBV7-3|13|-|TRBJ2-1|-
TGTGCCAGCAGCCCTGGGACTCTTGGTGAGCAGTTCTTC
CASSPGTLGEQFF
>TRBV6-1|15|-|TRBJ1-1|-
TGTGCCAGCAGTGAAGGGGGAACCTTGATCCCTGAAGCTTTCTTT
CASSEGGTLIPEAFF
>TRBV28|16|-|TRBJ1-5|-
TGTGCCAGCAGTTTAGGGACGGTGGCCTTCAATCAGCCCCAGCATTTT
CASSLGTVAFNQPQHF
>TRBV5-5|14|-|TRBJ1-3|-
TGTGCCAGCAGCACAGGGATCTCTGGAAACACCATATATTTT
CASSTGISGNTIYF
>TRBV5-1|15|-|TRBJ2-3|-
TGCGCCAGCAGCTTGGCCGTCGAGGGCCCAGATACGCAGTATTTT
CASSLAVEGPDTQYF
>TRBV18|13|-|TRBJ1-2|-
TGTGCCAGCTCATCTGACGGGAACTATGGCTACACCTTC
CASSSDGNYGYTF
>TRBV4-2|15|-|TRBJ2-3|-
TGTGCCAGCAGCCAAATAAAAGAAGTCACAGATACGCAGTATTTT
CASSQIKEVTDTQYF
>TRBV14|14|-|TRBJ1-1|once
TGTGCCAGCAGCCGTCAGGGTAGGTTAACTGAAGCTTTCTTT
CASSRQGRLTEAFF
>TRBV15|16|TRBD2|TRBJ2-1|-
TGTGCCACCAGCAGACTCGGGACTAGCGGGGGTAATGAGCAGTTCTTC
CATSRLGTSGGNEQFF
>TRBV28|15|-|TRBJ1-4|few
TGTGCCAGCAGTCCCTACTTTGCAACTAATGAAAAACTGTTTTTT
CASSPYFATNEKLFF
>TRBV13|14|TRBD1|TRBJ1-1|-
TGTGCCAGCAGCTGGGGACAGGGGGGCACTGAAGCTTTCTTT
CASSWGQGGTEAFF
>TRBV28|12|-|TRBJ1-4|once
TGTGCCAGCAGTTCCGGGAGTGAAAAACTGTTTTTT
CASSSGSEKLFF
>TRBV20-1|15|-|TRBJ2-1|-
TGCAGTGCTAGTTCGGCTATACTGGAATACAATGAGCAGTTCTTC
CSASSAILEYNEQFF
>TRBV19|16|TRBD1|TRBJ2-7|-
TGTGCCAGTAGTCCAAACCGTGGGACAGGGGAGTACGAGCAGTACTTC
CASSPNRGTGEYEQYF
>TRBV19|13|TRBD1|TRBJ1-5|-
TGTGCCAGTCAAACAGGGGAAGGGCAGCCCCAGCATTTT
CASQTGEGQPQHF
>TRBV19|17|TRBD1|TRBJ2-5|-
TGTGCCAGTAGTACGCTGGGACAGCCGACTTTCCAAGAGACCCAGTACTTC
CASSTLGQPTFQETQYF
>TRBV18|14|TRBD1|TRBJ1-6|-
TGTGCCAGCTCACCCGGGACAGGGGGTTCACCCCTCCACTTT
CASSPGTGGSPLHF
>TRBV5-4|15|-|TRBJ2-2|-
TGTGCCAGCAGCCTTCTCGCGGGACACACCGGGGAGCTGTTTTTT
CASSLLAGHTGELFF